The entry below gives a single TCR beta chain sequence along with its context. The data originate from a study of blood T cell repertoires in COVID-19. Study at large: Samples of COVID-19 (acute and convalescent) were obtained from the United States, Italy and Spain. Sources were T cells, B-cell-depleted T cells, or PBMCs; the material itself was cDNA or gDNA.

Authors' analysis steps: Estimates of nucleated cell counts were drawn from the amplification of reference gene primers. The assay was immunoSEQ multiplex PCR, and TCRdb's table has in-frame clones only and misses some. The V and J calls and clone size come from that table; D and trimming were worked out from the DNA. Among 150,000 or so clones listed, under 90% were seen once. Trimming removed 2 bases at V and 5 bases at J, with 9 bases between. From germline, CDR1 is SGHTA and CDR2 FQGNSA. The CDR3 extends over 13 amino acids. This receptor was obtained from a human donor in a cohort sampled during active COVID-19. The sequenced material came from peripheral blood. V usage is TRBV7-2 and J usage is TRBJ2-5; possibly TRBD2 for D (5 bases). Here the CDR3 reads CASSLRGRETQYF. The CDR3, as DNA: TGTGCCAGCAGCTTACGAGGGCGGGAGACCCAGTACTTC. Filled out from reference TRBV7-2 and TRBJ2-5, the complete variable domain reads GAGVSQSPSNKVTEKGKDVELRCDPISGHTALYWYRQSLGQGLEFLIYFQGNSAPDKSGLPSDRFSAERTGGSVSTLTIQRTQQEDSAVYLCASSLRGRETQYFGPGTRLLVL.